The 2 T cell receptor beta chains presented below share a single source sample, sequenced in a study of T cells in Graves' hyperthyroidism and ophthalmopathy (dated by TCRdb to the late 2010s). The library was built by means of multiplex PCR. The sequencing machine was an Illumina HiSeq 2000. The TCR beta CDR3 regions were amplified from the RNA transcripts. The first round of RT-PCR for the TCR CDR3 was performed with the HTBI primer set and the Qiagen OneStep RT-PCR kit. Through fastp at Q25 and MiXCR, TCRdb rebuilt clones from the public reads, retaining in-frame beta chains. When rows share a CDR3 protein, they turn into one entry using the most common DNA and genes. The sample table lists 400,000 to 450,000 distinct CDR3 sequences, 14% to 15% of them with a count of one. The top ten clonotypes cover approximately 13% of the sample. Sequencing input: blood. All receptors come from a young man with Graves' ophthalmopathy.

This clonotype was seen only once. V gene TRBV4-1 combines with J gene TRBJ2-7; D is ambiguous. From germline, CDR1 is MGHRA and CDR2 YSYEKL. V was clipped by 2 bases and J by 2 bases, with 13 bases between them. The CDR3 runs 15 residues. CDR3 sequence: CASSQTLADPYEQYF. DNA for the CDR3: TGCGCCAGCAGCCAAACCCTGGCGGATCCCTACGAGCAGTACTTC.

This clonotype has more than one count but fewer than ten. The chain uses TRBV18 and TRBJ2-1; weak D call: TRBD1 (6 bases). Looked up from germline, CDR1 is KGHSH and CDR2 is LQKENI. The ends were cut back, 4 bases at V and 0 bases at J, with 10 bases in the middle. The CDR3 is 15 residues long. The CDR3 here is CASSLSTGSYNEQFF. DNA for the CDR3: TGTGCCAGCTCACTTTCGACAGGCTCCTACAATGAGCAGTTCTTC.